This entry is about one TCR beta chain. Its antigen remains unidentified. As to time point: neoterminal ileum biopsy at postoperative endoscopy, about 6 months after surgery. This entry comes from a study of T cell repertoires in ileal Crohn's disease. Study-level background: Postoperative therapy was given to about half: 11 thiopurines, 18 anti-TNF agents.

The data were produced by immunoSEQ multiplex PCR, yet TCRdb's version contains in-frame clones alone and is incomplete. Found here are about 11,000 clones, approximately 85% of them singletons; the top ten hold roughly 6.9%. The V and J ends lost 5 bases and 1 base respectively, with 17 bases between them. This CDR3 is built from 17 residues. The germline V gene has CDR1 ENHRY and CDR2 SYGVKD. The study, taken as a whole, reports: Clonal expansions were more frequent in active smokers than non-smokers at surgery. Sorted CD8 T cells held more high-frequency clones than CD4.

This chain uses TRBV10-3 with TRBJ2-2; D ambiguous. What was sequenced was ileal tissue. The receptor's source is an adult with Crohn's disease. CDR3 residues: CAISPPPLSVNTGELFF. The CDR3 DNA reads as TGTGCCATCAGTCCACCTCCTCTGTCGGTGAACACCGGGGAGCTGTTTTTT.